This T cell receptor beta chain was sequenced during a study of CD8+ T cells in alopecia areata. Study-wide context: Twice daily, treated patients received 5 to 10 mg of oral tofacitinib.

Treatment noted: oral pan-JAK inhibitor, 5-10 mg twice daily. The CDR3 has 14 amino acids. Trimming left V 3 bases short and J 2 bases short, with 12 bases between. Germline lookup yields CDR1 SGHRS and CDR2 YFSETQ. cDNA serving as the sequencing template came from extracted, reverse transcribed RNA. Using immunoSEQ multiplex PCR, the repertoire was profiled, and TCRdb retains in-frame clones only, with some absent. Seen here are over 90,000 clones, under 90% observed once, and the top ten hold 8.5% to 14%. Study observations and caveats: Sequencing of scalp samples also includes resident alphabeta T cells from normal skin. During tofacitinib treatment, many expanded lesional clones remained in scalp and blood. Links between baseline CD8+ expansion and response need larger treated cohorts.

There are a few counts of this clone. The antigen is not known. This chain links TRBV5-1 with TRBJ2-7; D remains ambiguous. This receptor was identified in a human donor with alopecia areata. Sequenced material: CD8+ T cells sorted from blood, taken at approximately week 34, from a patient treated with tofacitinib. CDR3 sequence: CASSWKDGPYEQYF. CDR3 nucleotide sequence: TGCGCCAGCAGCTGGAAGGACGGCCCCTACGAGCAGTACTTC. The whole variable domain, remainder taken from reference TRBV5-1 and TRBJ2-7, is KAGVTQTPRYLIKTRGQQVTLSCSPISGHRSVSWYQQTPGQGLQFLFEYFSETQRNKGNFPGRFSGRQFSNSRSEMNVSTLELGDSALYLCASSWKDGPYEQYFGPGTRLTVT.